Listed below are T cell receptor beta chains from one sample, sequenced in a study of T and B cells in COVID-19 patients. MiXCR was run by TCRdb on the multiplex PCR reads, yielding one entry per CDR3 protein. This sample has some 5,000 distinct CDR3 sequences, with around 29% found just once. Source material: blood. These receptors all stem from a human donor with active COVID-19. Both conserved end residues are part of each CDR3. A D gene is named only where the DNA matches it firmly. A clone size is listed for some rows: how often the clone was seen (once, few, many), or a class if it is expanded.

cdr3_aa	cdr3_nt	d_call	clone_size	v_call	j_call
CARGQEGWETQYF	TGTGCCAGGGGACAGGAAGGGTGGGAGACCCAGTACTTC	TRBD1	medium-sized	TRBV27	TRBJ2-5
CASNQPGNLNTEAFF	TGTGCCAGCAACCAGCCGGGAAACCTAAACACTGAAGCTTTCTTT	-	few	TRBV5-6	TRBJ1-1
CASNSGTGGEQYF	TGTGCCAGCAATTCTGGGACGGGCGGCGAGCAGTACTTC	-	-	TRBV13	TRBJ2-7
CASRRQGDGNQPQHF	TGTGCCAGCAGGCGACAGGGAGATGGCAATCAGCCCCAGCATTTT	TRBD1	-	TRBV27	TRBJ1-5
CATSRELAGGSETQYF	TGTGCCACCAGCAGAGAGTTAGCGGGAGGTTCCGAGACCCAGTACTTC	TRBD2	medium-sized	TRBV15	TRBJ2-5
CASSLAQRTQYF	TGTGCCAGCAGCTTAGCCCAGCGAACGCAGTATTTT	-	-	TRBV7-2	TRBJ2-3
CASKDRGGYGYTF	TGTGCCAGTAAGGACAGGGGAGGCTATGGCTACACCTTC	TRBD1	medium-sized	TRBV19	TRBJ1-2
CASSISVGQGRGYTF	TGTGCCAGTAGTATATCAGTCGGGCAGGGAAGGGGCTACACCTTC	-	medium-sized	TRBV19	TRBJ1-2
CASSQPSGGLRNEQFF	TGTGCCAGCAGCCAACCCAGCGGGGGTCTAAGGAATGAGCAGTTCTTC	TRBD2	few	TRBV6-2/TRBV6-3	TRBJ2-1
CASSLDYRNYGYTF	TGTGCCAGCAGTTTAGACTATCGTAACTATGGCTACACCTTC	-	medium-sized	TRBV12-3/TRBV12-4	TRBJ1-2
CASSSPWGQGTEAFF	TGTGCCAGCAGTTCTCCTTGGGGGCAAGGGACTGAAGCTTTCTTT	-	-	TRBV6-5	TRBJ1-1
CASSQEVTGKTQYF	TGCGCCAGCAGCCAAGAAGTGACGGGGAAGACCCAGTACTTC	-	-	TRBV4-3	TRBJ2-5
CASSFQGDQPQHF	TGTGCCAGCAGTTTTCAGGGGGATCAGCCCCAGCATTTT	TRBD1	few	TRBV27	TRBJ1-5
CASSLVSERWADTQYF	TGTGCCAGCAGCTTAGTGAGTGAAAGGTGGGCAGATACGCAGTATTTT	-	-	TRBV7-9	TRBJ2-3
CASRAMDRVRSYEQYF	TGTGCCAGTAGGGCCATGGACAGGGTGAGGTCCTACGAGCAGTACTTC	TRBD1	-	TRBV19	TRBJ2-7
CASSETGGNSPLHF	TGTGCCAGCAGTGAGACAGGGGGTAATTCACCCCTCCACTTT	TRBD1	once	TRBV6-5	TRBJ1-6
CASSLGEVQYF	TGTGCCAGCAGCTTAGGGGAGGTGCAGTACTTC	-	medium-sized	TRBV5-5	TRBJ2-7
CASSTQGEGTEAFF	TGTGCCAGCAGTACCCAGGGAGAGGGCACTGAAGCTTTCTTT	-	-	TRBV6-2/TRBV6-3	TRBJ1-1
CASSWDRNTGELFF	TGTGCCAGCAGTTGGGACAGAAACACCGGGGAGCTGTTTTTT	TRBD1	medium-sized	TRBV12-3/TRBV12-4	TRBJ2-2
CASSFSGLGKARSYEQYF	TGTGCCAGCAGTTTCTCCGGACTAGGTAAAGCTCGGTCCTACGAGCAGTACTTC	TRBD2	few	TRBV27	TRBJ2-7
CSATGGSNSGANVLTF	TGCAGTGCTACTGGGGGCTCTAACTCTGGGGCCAACGTCCTGACTTTC	-	few	TRBV20-1	TRBJ2-6
CASGRGAARAGNTIYF	TGTGCCAGCGGACGGGGCGCGGCTCGGGCTGGAAACACCATATATTTT	-	few	TRBV6-5	TRBJ1-3
CASSPFTRSRDLTEAFF	TGTGCCAGCAGCCCCTTTACACGGTCGCGGGACCTCACTGAAGCTTTCTTT	-	-	TRBV7-9	TRBJ1-1
CASSLIFTSGTGELFF	TGTGCCAGCAGCTTAATCTTCACTAGCGGTACCGGGGAGCTGTTTTTT	TRBD2	-	TRBV11-2	TRBJ2-2
CAWSPGLNTDTQYF	TGTGCCTGGAGTCCGGGACTAAACACAGATACGCAGTATTTT	TRBD2	medium-sized	TRBV30	TRBJ2-3
CASSRAGDWTDTQYF	TGCGCCAGCAGCCGAGCGGGGGATTGGACAGATACGCAGTATTTT	TRBD2	few	TRBV5-1	TRBJ2-3
CSVEDGLAGGLDTQYF	TGCAGCGTTGAAGATGGACTAGCGGGAGGCCTAGATACGCAGTATTTT	TRBD2	large	TRBV29-1	TRBJ2-3
CASRPLAGGGNEQFF	TGTGCCAGCAGACCGTTAGCGGGGGGAGGTAATGAGCAGTTCTTC	TRBD2	medium-sized	TRBV6-5	TRBJ2-1
CATRAGGRTDTQYF	TGTGCCACCCGGGCGGGGGGGCGGACAGATACGCAGTATTTT	TRBD2	-	TRBV6-2/TRBV6-3	TRBJ2-3
CASSQQGGQPQHF	TGTGCCAGCAGTCAACAGGGAGGTCAGCCCCAGCATTTT	-	few	TRBV12-3/TRBV12-4	TRBJ1-5
CASSLYNEQFF	TGTGCCAGCAGCCTCTACAATGAGCAGTTCTTC	-	medium-sized	TRBV5-6	TRBJ2-1